One sample yielded the 8 T cell receptor beta chains listed below, sequenced in a study of CXCR3-negative and CXCR3-positive naive CD8 T cells. 5' RACE with UMI labels generated the TRB cDNA libraries. Reprocessing the 5' RACE reads, TCRdb reports a single entry for every CDR3 protein and omits DNA. The sample table sets out roughly 8,300 distinct CDR3 sequences. The sequencing input was naive CXCR3- CD8+ T cells from blood. Described subset: CD45RO-CCR7+CD27+CD95- naive CD8+ T cells lacking CXCR3 (TNR3-). The source of these receptors is a human donor in good health. Some clones in this sample may be carry-over from other donors' samples.

Frequency places this clonotype as medium-sized. This sequence joins TRBV20-1 and TRBJ2-1. The CDR3 spans 15 residues. The germline gives CDR1 DFQATT, CDR2 SNEGSKA (reference sequence). CDR3 residues: CSARDMGSSYNEQFF.

V usage is TRBV20-1 and J usage is TRBJ2-3. In germline, CDR1 is DFQATT, CDR2 SNEGSKA (reference sequence). The CDR3 contains 17 residues. CDR3 protein: CSARDQLASYSTDTQYF.

The rearrangement links TRBV7-8 to TRBJ2-3; the TCRdb call, TRBD1, lacks DNA for checking. This CDR3 is built from 15 residues. Germline V gene data show CDR1 as SGHVS and CDR2 as FQNEAQ. The CDR3: CASSPRTGTTDTQYF. The whole variable domain, filled in from reference TRBV7-8 and TRBJ2-3, reads GAGVSQSPRYKVAKRGQDVALRCDPISGHVSLFWYQQALGQGPEFLTYFQNEAQLDKSGLPSDRFFAERPEGSVSTLKIQRTQQEDSAVYLCASSPRTGTTDTQYFGPGTRLTVL.

This sequence joins TRBV7-9 and TRBJ2-7. Germline CDR1 SEHNR, CDR2 FQNEAQ (reference sequence). The CDR3 has 13 amino acids. CDR3 in amino acids: CASSFPYTYEQYF.

The V call is TRBV6-2 or TRBV6-3, the J call TRBJ2-1; TCRdb selects TRBD2, and the lack of DNA leaves this call unchecked. CDR1 is MNHEY and CDR2 is SVGEGT in the germline V gene. The length of the CDR3 is 19 residues. CDR3 loop: CASSYSNGGPSGSRDEQFF.

Judged by frequency, this clonotype is medium-sized. This chain joins TRBV7-8 and TRBJ2-3; TCRdb designates TRBD2, a call that cannot be tested without DNA. The CDR3 runs to 16 residues. The V gene's germline CDR1 is SGHVS and CDR2 FQNEAQ. CDR3 sequence: CASSLAASGKVDTQYF.

The chain joins TRBV6-2 or TRBV6-3 to TRBJ2-1; checking the TCRdb D call of TRBD2 is not possible without DNA. This CDR3 is 15 amino acids long. Germline CDR1 reads MNHEY; CDR2 reads SVGEGT. CDR3 sequence: CASTPTSGTLDEQFF.

The chain is built from TRBV29-1 and TRBJ1-1; no DNA is available, so the TRBD1 call from TCRdb remains unchecked. The CDR3 is 14 amino acids. From germline, CDR1 is SQVTM and CDR2 ANQGSEA. CDR3 sequence reads: CSADTGYKVTEAFF.